This paragraph reports one TCR beta chain. No antigen is known for it. The repertoire was sequenced with immunoSEQ multiplex PCR; TCRdb's copy has only in-frame clones and lacks some. Of about 310,000 clones listed, 88% are singletons. The entry originates in a study of cytomegalovirus exposure and HLA in healthy donors. At the level of the study: The same platform as the approximately 660 first-cohort repertoires was used for the 100 to 150 validation repertoires, a later analysis reported. Study results and limitations: Researchers counted about 150 TCR beta chains as cytomegalovirus-associated. As confirmed in vitro, a few CMV-associated chains were specific for CMV antigens.

The donors were in the approximately 110-subject validation cohort; that cohort was separate from the approximately 700-subject first cohort. The CDR3 has 16 amino acids. Trimming removed 4 bases from V and 0 bases from J, with 15 bases in between. In germline, CDR1 is MGHRA, CDR2 YSYEKL. The origin of this receptor is a man younger than 40 in good health and CMV-seronegative. The chain is built from TRBV4-1 and TRBJ1-1, with D uncertain. The sample comprised PBMCs. The CDR3 is CASSLRAGPMNTEAFF. CDR3 bases: TGCGCCAGCAGCCTGCGTGCAGGCCCCATGAACACTGAAGCTTTCTTT.